Sequencing of this T cell receptor (beta chain) was carried out in a study of cytomegalovirus exposure and HLA in healthy donors. This CDR3 contains 13 residues. Germline CDR1 and CDR2: MNHNS and SASEGT. V was pared by 6 bases and J by 5 bases, with 4 bases of the junction left unmatched. A multiplex PCR was run with 60 Vbeta primers and 13 Jbeta primers. Generated by immunoSEQ multiplex PCR, the TCRdb table keeps only in-frame clones and is missing some. The sample includes fewer than 200,000 clones, around 80% of them seen just once. The clonotype was recovered from a man aged 25 to 40 in good health and CMV-seronegative. Input material: PBMCs. This sequence joins TRBV6-1 and TRBJ1-5; TRBD1 aligns across 7 bases. The CDR3 coding sequence is TGTGCCAGCAGCAATACAGGGGATCAGCCCCAGCATTTT. The encoded protein is CASSNTGDQPQHF.